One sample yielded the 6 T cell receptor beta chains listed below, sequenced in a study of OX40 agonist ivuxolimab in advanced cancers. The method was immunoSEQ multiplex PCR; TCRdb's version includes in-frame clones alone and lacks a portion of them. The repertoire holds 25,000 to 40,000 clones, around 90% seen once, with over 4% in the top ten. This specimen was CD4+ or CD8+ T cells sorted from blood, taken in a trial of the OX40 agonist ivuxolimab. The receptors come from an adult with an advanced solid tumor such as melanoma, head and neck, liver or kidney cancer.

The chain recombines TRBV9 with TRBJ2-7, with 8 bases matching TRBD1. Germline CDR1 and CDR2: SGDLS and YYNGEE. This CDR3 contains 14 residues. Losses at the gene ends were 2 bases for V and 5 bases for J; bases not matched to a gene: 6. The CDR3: CASSVSGGRDEQYF. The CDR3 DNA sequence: TGTGCCAGCAGCGTTTCAGGGGGCCGAGACGAGCAGTACTTC.

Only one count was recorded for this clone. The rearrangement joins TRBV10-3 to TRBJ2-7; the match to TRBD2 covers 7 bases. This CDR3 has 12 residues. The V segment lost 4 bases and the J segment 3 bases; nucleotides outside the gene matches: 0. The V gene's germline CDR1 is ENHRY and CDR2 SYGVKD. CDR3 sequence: CAISGGSYEQYF. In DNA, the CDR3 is TGTGCCATCAGTGGCGGGAGCTACGAGCAGTACTTC.

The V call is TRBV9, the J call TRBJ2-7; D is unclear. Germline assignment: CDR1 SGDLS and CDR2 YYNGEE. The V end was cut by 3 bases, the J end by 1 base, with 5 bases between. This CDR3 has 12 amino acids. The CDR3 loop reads CASSDLSYEQYF. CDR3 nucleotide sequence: TGTGCCAGCAGCGACTTATCCTACGAGCAGTACTTC.

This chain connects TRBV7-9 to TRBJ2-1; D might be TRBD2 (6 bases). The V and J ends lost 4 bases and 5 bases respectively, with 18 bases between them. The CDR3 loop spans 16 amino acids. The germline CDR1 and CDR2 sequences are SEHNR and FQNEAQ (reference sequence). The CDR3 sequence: CASSSPEGKGHNEQFF. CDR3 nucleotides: TGTGCCAGCAGCTCCCCGGAGGGAAAGGGGCACAATGAGCAGTTCTTC. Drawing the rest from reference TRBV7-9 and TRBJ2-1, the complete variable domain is DTGVSQNPRHKITKRGQNVTFRCDPISEHNRLYWYRQTLGQGPEFLTYFQNEAQLEKSRLLSDRFSAERPKGSFSTLEIQRTEQGDSAMYLCASSSPEGKGHNEQFFGPGTRLTVL.

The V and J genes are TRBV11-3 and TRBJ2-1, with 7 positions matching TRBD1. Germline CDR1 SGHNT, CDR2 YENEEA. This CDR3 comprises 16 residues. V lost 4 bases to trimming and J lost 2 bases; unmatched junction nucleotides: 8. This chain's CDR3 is CASSSGTGAPYNEQFF. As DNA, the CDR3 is TGTGCCAGCAGCTCGGGCACAGGGGCGCCCTACAATGAGCAGTTCTTC.

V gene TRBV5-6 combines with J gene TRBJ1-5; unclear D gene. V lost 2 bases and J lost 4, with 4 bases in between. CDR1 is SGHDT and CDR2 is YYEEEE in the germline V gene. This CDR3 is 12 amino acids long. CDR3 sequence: CASSFKNQPQHF. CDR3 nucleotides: TGTGCCAGCAGCTTTAAGAATCAGCCCCAGCATTTT.